Shown below are 5 T cell receptor beta chains from a single sample sequenced in a study of cytomegalovirus exposure and HLA in healthy donors. In the PCR, 60 Vbeta and 13 Jbeta primers were used. The method was immunoSEQ multiplex PCR; TCRdb's version includes in-frame clones alone and lacks a portion of them. The sample holds roughly 160,000 clones, about four fifths seen once. The sample was PBMCs. The receptors originated from a man between 25 and 39 years old in good health and CMV-seronegative.

The rearrangement joins TRBV28 to TRBJ2-3, with 9 bases aligning to TRBD1. The junction had 13 bases not matched to a gene; V was cut back by 5 bases and J by 4 bases. CDR1 is MDHEN and CDR2 is SYDVKM in the germline V gene. This CDR3 has 17 amino acids. The CDR3, as DNA: TGTGCCAGCAGTCGACGTACCGGGACAGGGAAGGCAGATACGCAGTATTTT. It codes for CASSRRTGTGKADTQYF.

This clone has only a few counts. This chain links TRBV30 with TRBJ2-1; TRBD2 matches at 10 bases. The CDR3 sequence is 14 residues long. CDR1 and CDR2 (germline): GTSNPN, SVGIG (reference sequence). The junction had 7 bases not matched to a gene; V was cut back by 3 bases and J by 8 bases. The CDR3: CAWREAGGLDEQFF. DNA of the CDR3: TGTGCCTGGAGGGAAGCGGGAGGGTTGGATGAGCAGTTCTTC.

The chain is built from TRBV7-6 and TRBJ2-7, with 9 bases identical to TRBD1. This CDR3 is built from 15 residues. V trimming: 5 bases; J trimming: 2 bases; junction bases outside the gene matches: 7. CDR1 is SGHVS, CDR2 FNYEAQ, per germline. CDR3 bases: TGTGCCAGCAGCGTGACAGGGGGAAGGGCCTACGAGCAGTACTTC. Its translation is CASSVTGGRAYEQYF. Full variable domain (missing parts from reference TRBV7-6 and TRBJ2-7): GAGVSQSPRYKVTKRGQDVALRCDPISGHVSLYWYRQALGQGPEFLTYFNYEAQQDKSGLPNDRFSAERPEGSISTLTIQRTEQRDSAMYRCASSVTGGRAYEQYFGPGTRLTVT.

The chain couples TRBV21-1 to TRBJ2-1; the tabulated D call, TRBD2, remains unverified against the DNA. TRBV21-1 is labeled a pseudogene. The CDR3 length is 16 residues. The CDR3 region has the DNA TGTGCCAGCAGCAAAGAGCGGGGAGGGACGGGTATTGAGCAGTTCTTC. Translated, it gives CASSKERGGTGIEQFF.

This clone was seen just once. The V and J genes are TRBV12-5 and TRBJ2-2, with D possibly matching TRBD1 (5 bases). The CDR3 covers 20 residues. Germline CDR1 LGHNT, CDR2 FRNRAP. V dropped 1 base and J dropped 2 bases, with 23 bases sitting between them. The CDR3 spells CASGLGVKHSSGHNTGELFF. CDR3 nucleotide sequence: TGTGCTAGTGGTTTGGGCGTGAAACACAGTTCCGGACACAACACCGGGGAGCTGTTTTTT.